Below are 15 T cell receptor beta chains sequenced from a single sample in a study of cytomegalovirus exposure and HLA in healthy donors. The PCR was carried out with 60 Vbeta primers and 13 Jbeta primers. Clones were sequenced by immunoSEQ multiplex PCR, and TCRdb holds only the in-frame ones, with some missing. The table includes under 200,000 clones, around 76% detected once. The sequenced material came from PBMCs. Every receptor here comes from a girl between 10 and 17 years old in good health and CMV-seropositive.

This clone has a single count. The chain couples TRBV27 to TRBJ1-5; D may be TRBD1 (5 bases). The V gene's germline CDR1 is MNHEY and CDR2 SMNVEV (reference sequence). This CDR3 comprises 14 residues. V was cut by 6 bases and J by 1 base, with 10 bases left in between. CDR3: CASREGVSNQPQHF. The CDR3 region has the DNA TGTGCCAGCAGAGAAGGGGTGAGCAATCAGCCCCAGCATTTT.

This clone was picked up a small number of times. This rearrangement joins TRBV10-3 to TRBJ1-5; D is possibly TRBD1 (6 bases). Germline V lookup: CDR1 ENHRY, CDR2 SYGVKD. The CDR3 has 15 amino acids. Trimming shortened V by 2 bases and J by 5 bases, and 13 bases separated the two germline ends. The CDR3, as DNA: TGTGCCATCAGTGAGGGGGGCGCAGGGGATCAGCCCCAGCATTTT. Translated, it gives CAISEGGAGDQPQHF.

The genes are TRBV11-2 and TRBJ1-2; 7 bases fit TRBD1. Germline V gene sequence: CDR1 SGHAT, CDR2 FQNNGV. The CDR3 is 17 residues long. The ends lost 1 base at V and 0 bases at J; junction bases unmatched: 8. For the CDR3, the DNA is TGTGCCAGCAGCTTAGGGGACAGCTATTATACTAACTATGGCTACACCTTC. Protein product: CASSLGDSYYTNYGYTF.

This chain uses TRBV4-3 with TRBJ2-7, with 7 positions matching TRBD1. V shed 0 bases, J shed 2 bases, and the junction held 4 bases outside the gene matches. CDR1 is LGHNA, CDR2 YSLEER, per germline. This CDR3 contains 15 residues. CDR3 protein: CASSQDEGAPYEQYF. In DNA, the CDR3 is TGCGCCAGCAGCCAAGACGAGGGGGCTCCCTACGAGCAGTACTTC.

The V and J genes are TRBV4-1 and TRBJ2-1; 10 bases map to TRBD2. CDR3 size: 14 residues. Losses at the gene ends were 6 bases for V and 7 bases for J; bases not matched to a gene: 6. The germline CDR1 and CDR2 sequences are MGHRA and YSYEKL. The CDR3 is CASRTSGARNEQFF. The CDR3, as DNA: TGCGCCAGCAGAACTAGCGGGGCACGGAATGAGCAGTTCTTC.

V and J are TRBV27 and TRBJ2-1, with 7 positions matching TRBD1. The CDR3 loop spans 16 amino acids. CDR1 is MNHEY and CDR2 is SMNVEV in the germline V gene (reference sequence). The V gene end was trimmed by 2 bases and the J gene end by 4 bases; junction bases not matched to a gene: 8. The CDR3 sequence is CASSLEGEGAYNEQFF. The CDR3, as DNA: TGTGCCAGCAGTTTAGAGGGAGAGGGGGCGTACAATGAGCAGTTCTTC.

As to this clone: The same CDR3 is also encoded by other DNA sequences in this sample. The V call is TRBV5-1, the J call TRBJ1-5; 7 bases map to TRBD1. V dropped 4 bases and J dropped 2; count of bases not matched to a gene: 3. Germline V lookup: CDR1 SGHRS, CDR2 YFSETQ. The CDR3 has 14 amino acids. CDR3 amino acids: CASSPDRGNQPQHF. In DNA, the CDR3 is TGCGCCAGCAGCCCTGACAGGGGCAATCAGCCCCAGCATTTT.

The chain carries TRBV12-5 and TRBJ1-1; D is possibly TRBD1 (5 bases). The CDR3 length is 15 residues. Looked up from germline, CDR1 is LGHNT and CDR2 is FRNRAP. The V end lost 0 bases, the J end lost 1 base, and 9 bases lay between the germline ends. The CDR3 coding sequence is TGTGCTAGTGGTTTGGTAGGACATCCGAACACTGAAGCTTTCTTT. This codes for CASGLVGHPNTEAFF. The complete variable domain, with remaining parts taken from reference TRBV12-5 and TRBJ1-1, reads DARVTQTPRHKVTEMGQEVTMRCQPILGHNTVFWYRQTMMQGLELLAYFRNRAPLDDSGMPKDRFSAEMPDATLATLKIQPSEPRDSAVYFCASGLVGHPNTEAFFGQGTRLTVV.

J is TRBJ1-5 and V is TRBV11-2; TRBD1 agrees at 8 bases. The CDR3 is made up of 14 amino acids. Germline assignment: CDR1 SGHAT and CDR2 FQNNGV. V shed 3 bases and J 12 bases; nucleotides not matched to a gene: 10. In nucleotides, the CDR3 is TGTGCCAGCAGCTTGGAGGCAGGGGGCATGGTCCAGCATTTT. Translated: CASSLEAGGMVQHF.

The rearrangement joins TRBV9 to TRBJ2-7; 8 bases agree with TRBD2. The CDR3 totals 16 residues. V was pared by 0 bases and J by 4 bases, with 9 bases of the junction left unmatched. From germline, CDR1 is SGDLS and CDR2 YYNGEE. The CDR3 sequence: CASSVGLAGSLYEQYF. CDR3 DNA: TGTGCCAGCAGCGTAGGGTTAGCGGGGTCCCTATACGAGCAGTACTTC.

The chain combines TRBV7-9 with TRBJ1-5; no clear D. The CDR3 sequence is 13 residues long. V lost 5 bases and J 0 bases, leaving 5 bases between the germline ends. CDR1 is SEHNR and CDR2 is FQNEAQ in the germline V gene (reference sequence). DNA for the CDR3: TGTGCCAGCAGCCAGGATAGCAATCAGCCCCAGCATTTT. It is translated as CASSQDSNQPQHF.

This clone was seen only a few times. CDR3 sequence reads: CATSVRGQGMDEQFF. The DNA of the CDR3 is TGTGCCACCAGCGTGCGGGGACAGGGTATGGATGAGCAGTTCTTC. The chain carries TRBV15 and TRBJ2-1; 9 positions match TRBD1. Looked up from germline, CDR1 is LNHNV and CDR2 is YYDKDF (reference sequence). This CDR3 comprises 15 residues. With V trimmed by 5 bases and J by 8 bases, 10 bases remained unmatched.

The chain employs TRBV30 and TRBJ2-5, with unresolved D. Germline V lookup: CDR1 GTSNPN, CDR2 SVGIG (reference sequence). Between the trimmed V and J ends, which lost 3 bases and 5 bases, there was a span of 16 bases. This CDR3 spans 14 amino acids. Here the CDR3 reads CAWRNGVSAETQYF. The CDR3 nucleotides read TGTGCCTGGAGGAATGGAGTTTCAGCGGAGACCCAGTACTTC.

This clone appeared a single time. The V call is TRBV11-3, the J call TRBJ2-1, with 10 bases lining up with TRBD2. V lost 4 bases, J lost 0 bases, and 9 bases stayed unmatched. This CDR3 has 18 amino acids. Germline CDR1 is SGHNT and CDR2 is YENEEA. CDR3 coding DNA: TGTGCCAGCAGCTGGCGCAGCGGGGGGGATATCTCCTACAATGAGCAGTTCTTC. It yields the protein CASSWRSGGDISYNEQFF.

This clone was counted only a few times. The chain carries TRBV5-4 and TRBJ2-7; 10 bases align to TRBD2. CDR3 length: 14 residues. Unmatched junction bases numbered 2, after V lost 4 bases and J lost 1 base. Germline V lookup: CDR1 SGHNT, CDR2 YYREEE (reference sequence). The CDR3 nucleotides are TGTGCCAGCAGCCGGACTAGCGGATCCTACGAGCAGTACTTC. It codes for CASSRTSGSYEQYF. The complete variable domain, with remaining parts taken from reference TRBV5-4 and TRBJ2-7, reads ETGVTQSPTHLIKTRGQQVTLRCSSQSGHNTVSWYQQALGQGPQFIFQYYREEENGRGNFPPRFSGLQFPNYSSELNVNALELDDSALYLCASSRTSGSYEQYFGPGTRLTVT.